These 30 T cell receptor beta chains were sequenced from one sample in a study of blood T cell repertoires in COVID-19. The protocol was immunoSEQ multiplex PCR, while the TCRdb copy is restricted to in-frame clones and leaves out a portion. The sample lists 35,000 to 40,000 clones, roughly 90% occurring once. Sample: peripheral blood. Receptor source: a man in his 70s with active COVID-19.

In its sample, this clone was seen a few times. The rearrangement uses TRBV28 and TRBJ2-3, with 11 bases aligning to TRBD2. With V trimmed by 1 base and J by 3 bases, 3 bases remained unmatched. The germline V gene encodes CDR1 MDHEN and CDR2 SYDVKM. This CDR3 has 16 amino acids. The CDR3 DNA reads TGTGCCAGCAGTTTATTTACTAGCGGGAGAACAGATACGCAGTATTTT. Its protein is CASSLFTSGRTDTQYF.

With respect to this clone: At one of its ends the junction is not consistent with the germline gene, which may arise from a read error. The J gene is TRBJ2-7, the V gene TRBV7-7, with D uncertain. CDR3 length: 13 amino acids. The V gene's germline CDR1 is SSHAT and CDR2 FNYEAQ (reference sequence). The CDR3 sequence: CASSLGVSYEQYF. The CDR3 nucleotides read TGTGCTAGCAGCTTAGGTGTATCCTACGAGCAGTACTTC.

The chain has TRBV18 and TRBJ2-7; 10 bases are a match to TRBD2. The CDR3 runs 15 residues. V was clipped by 2 bases and J by 5 bases; unmatched bases: 6. Germline lookup yields CDR1 KGHSH and CDR2 LQKENI. The CDR3 nucleotides read TGTGCCAGCTCACCATCGCTAGCGGGAGAGGACGAGCAGTACTTC. Translation: CASSPSLAGEDEQYF.

J is TRBJ2-1 and V is TRBV11-3; 13 bases line up with TRBD2. V gave up 4 bases and J gave up 10 bases; unmatched junction bases: 7. The CDR3 is made up of 15 amino acids. CDR1 and CDR2 (germline): SGHNT, YENEEA. The CDR3 spells CASSWGTSGNQEQFF. CDR3 bases: TGTGCCAGCAGCTGGGGGACTAGCGGGAATCAAGAGCAGTTCTTC.

This chain joins TRBV6-6 and TRBJ2-1; 11 bases are a match to TRBD2. This CDR3 comprises 16 residues. Trimming removed 1 base from V and 8 bases from J; junction bases left unmatched: 7. Germline assignment: CDR1 MNHNY and CDR2 SVGAGI (reference sequence). The CDR3 region has the DNA TGTGCCAGCAGTTACTTCGGACCGGGACTAGCGGATGAGCAGTTCTTC. Protein product: CASSYFGPGLADEQFF.

This clone occurred a few times. The V and J genes are TRBV15 and TRBJ1-6; TRBD1 agrees at 8 bases. From germline, CDR1 is LNHNV and CDR2 YYDKDF (reference sequence). There are 14 residues in the CDR3. Trimming took 5 bases from V and 7 from J; bases not matched to a gene: 4. CDR3 DNA sequence: TGTGCCACCAGCCCAGGGGGCGGGAATTCACCCCTCCACTTT. This gives the protein CATSPGGGNSPLHF.

The sample holds a few counts of this clone. DNA for the CDR3: TGCGCCAGCTCGACTGGCACTGAAGCTTTCTTT. This sequence encodes CASSTGTEAFF. The chain is built from TRBV5-1 and TRBJ1-1; D call uncertain. The V and J ends lost 7 bases and 4 bases respectively, with 8 bases between them. This CDR3 has 11 amino acids. From germline, CDR1 is SGHRS and CDR2 YFSETQ.

This clone was observed a single time. The chain couples TRBV3-1 (or the pseudogene TRBV3-2) to TRBJ1-1; 7 bases line up with TRBD1. Germline values: CDR1 LGHDT, CDR2 YNNKEL (reference sequence). The CDR3 covers 16 residues. Trimming at V came to 6 bases and at J to 1 base, leaving 11 bases not matched to a gene. CDR3 DNA sequence: TGTGCCAGCAGTCCCCTAGGGACAGCGCAGAACACTGAAGCTTTCTTT. Its translation is CASSPLGTAQNTEAFF.

The genes are TRBV28 and TRBJ2-2; no firm D call. The CDR3 covers 12 residues. Germline V gene lookup returns CDR1 MDHEN and CDR2 SYDVKM. The V gene lost 8 bases and the J gene lost 0 bases, with 4 bases spanning the gap. The CDR3 loop is CASQANTGELFF. The CDR3 coding sequence is TGTGCCAGCCAGGCGAACACCGGGGAGCTGTTTTTT. Full variable domain (outside the CDR3, taken from reference TRBV28 and TRBJ2-2): DVKVTQSSRYLVKRTGEKVFLECVQDMDHENMFWYRQDPGLGLRLIYFSYDVKMKEKGDIPEGYSVSREKKERFSLILESASTNQTSMYLCASQANTGELFFGEGSRLTVL.

The chain carries TRBV27 and TRBJ2-7; tentative D call: TRBD1 (5 bases). From germline, CDR1 is MNHEY and CDR2 SMNVEV (reference sequence). V was trimmed by 3 bases and J by 2 bases, leaving 11 bases between them. There are 14 residues in the CDR3. As DNA, the CDR3 is TGTGCCAGCAGTTTCGCGGACAAAGCCTACGAGCAGTACTTC. Translating gives CASSFADKAYEQYF.

The chain employs TRBV7-9 and TRBJ1-5; 7 bases line up with TRBD1. The CDR3 covers 13 residues. The V segment lost 5 bases and the J segment 8 bases; nucleotides outside the gene matches: 6. In germline, CDR1 is SEHNR, CDR2 FQNEAQ (reference sequence). The CDR3 reads CASSPTGVEPQHF. The DNA for the CDR3 is TGTGCCAGCAGCCCCACAGGGGTAGAGCCCCAGCATTTT.

The chain combines TRBV6-5 with TRBJ2-1; unclear D gene. CDR3 length: 15 amino acids. Per the germline V gene, CDR1 is MNHEY and CDR2 is SVGAGI. V was cut by 5 bases and J by 0 bases, with 11 bases left in between. The CDR3 region is CASSSLLFSYNEQFF. As DNA, the CDR3 is TGTGCCAGCAGTAGCCTCCTCTTCTCCTACAATGAGCAGTTCTTC.

The chain carries TRBV20-1 and TRBJ1-1; no reliable D call. V gave up 6 bases and J gave up 3 bases, with 8 bases separating them. Germline V gives CDR1 DFQATT, CDR2 SNEGSKA (reference sequence). This CDR3 has 11 amino acids. This CDR3 reads CSARPHTEAFF. The CDR3 DNA is TGCAGTGCAAGACCTCACACTGAAGCTTTCTTT.

The J gene is TRBJ2-1, the V gene TRBV9; TRBD2 might be the D (5 bases). The germline V gene encodes CDR1 SGDLS and CDR2 YYNGEE. V shed 5 bases and J shed 0 bases, with 12 bases lying between them. CDR3 length: 15 amino acids. For the CDR3, the DNA is TGTGCCAGCAGTTGGGAGCCCCACTCCTACAATGAGCAGTTCTTC. This sequence encodes CASSWEPHSYNEQFF.

This chain links TRBV4-3 with TRBJ2-7; TRBD1 matches at 8 bases. Germline loops: CDR1 LGHNA, CDR2 YSLEER. This CDR3 is 14 amino acids long. J gave up 5 bases and V 4 bases, and 7 bases lay outside the gene matches. The CDR3 bases are TGCGCCAGCAGCCTACGCAGGGGGCGGAACGAGCAGTACTTC. It codes for CASSLRRGRNEQYF.

The chain carries TRBV4-1 and TRBJ2-7, with 7 bases fitting TRBD1. This CDR3 has 15 residues. The trim removed 3 bases at V and 1 base at J, leaving 6 bases unmatched. CDR1 and CDR2 (germline): MGHRA, YSYEKL. DNA for the CDR3: TGCGCCAGCAGCCATGCCCGGGGACAGTCCTACGAGCAGTACTTC. Translated, it gives CASSHARGQSYEQYF.

This clone was seen only once. The rearrangement links TRBV5-6 to TRBJ2-3; 10 positions match TRBD2. Germline trimming cut 1 base from V and 5 bases from J; bases unmatched to any gene: 7. This CDR3 is 16 amino acids long. In germline, CDR1 is SGHDT, CDR2 YYEEEE. The CDR3 sequence is CASSLRVAGGRDTQYF. The DNA for the CDR3 is TGTGCCAGCAGCTTGAGGGTAGCGGGGGGCAGAGATACGCAGTATTTT.

This clone was seen more than once but under ten times. The rearrangement joins TRBV19 to TRBJ1-4, with 7 bases aligning to TRBD1. The V segment lost 9 bases and the J segment 7 bases; nucleotides outside the gene matches: 11. Germline lookup yields CDR1 LNHDA and CDR2 SQIVND (reference sequence). The length of the CDR3 is 14 residues. The CDR3 spells CASAWDRLSEKLFF. CDR3 DNA: TGTGCCAGCGCTTGGGACAGACTGAGTGAAAAACTGTTTTTT.

This chain links TRBV28 with TRBJ2-7; the D gene is possibly TRBD1 (5 bases). This CDR3 contains 17 residues. V was clipped by 7 bases and J by 0 bases, with 22 bases between them. Germline V CDR1 and CDR2: MDHEN, SYDVKM. The CDR3: CASTPRGKGFPSYEQYF. The DNA of the CDR3 is TGTGCCAGCACCCCTAGAGGCAAGGGGTTTCCCTCCTACGAGCAGTACTTC.

This chain joins TRBV12-3 or TRBV12-4 and TRBJ2-7; 8 bases agree with TRBD1. This CDR3 has 13 residues. V shed 6 bases, J shed 2 bases, and the junction held 3 bases outside the gene matches. CDR3 in amino acids: CASRKTGAYEQYF. The CDR3 DNA is TGTGCCAGCAGGAAGACAGGGGCCTACGAGCAGTACTTC.

This clone came up once. The V gene is TRBV19, the J gene TRBJ2-2, with D unclear. Trimming cost V 8 bases and J 1 base, with 8 bases left between them. CDR1 and CDR2 from the germline V gene are LNHDA and SQIVND (reference sequence). CDR3 size: 13 residues. The CDR3, as DNA: TGTGCCAGTTTGCGGAGGAACACCGGGGAGCTGTTTTTT. Translated, it gives CASLRRNTGELFF.

The rearrangement joins TRBV19 to TRBJ2-6; no clear D gene. The ends were cut back, 4 bases at V and 0 bases at J, with 10 bases in the middle. CDR1 and CDR2 (germline): LNHDA, SQIVND (reference sequence). The CDR3 covers 16 residues. CDR3 residues: CASSTHISSGANVLTF. CDR3 bases: TGTGCCAGTAGTACTCACATTTCCTCTGGGGCCAACGTCCTGACTTTC.

V gene TRBV2 combines with J gene TRBJ2-5, with D possibly matching TRBD1 (7 bases). Germline V gives CDR1 SNHLY, CDR2 FYNNEI. CDR3 size: 14 residues. V lost 4 bases to trimming and J lost 5 bases, with 14 bases between them. In DNA form, the CDR3 reads TGTGCCAGCAGTGTCGGAGGGGGCCTGGAGACCCAGTACTTC. Its protein is CASSVGGGLETQYF.

V gene TRBV18 combines with J gene TRBJ1-1, with 8 bases identical to TRBD1. CDR1 is KGHSH and CDR2 is LQKENI in the germline V gene. The CDR3 consists of 15 residues. V trimming: 3 bases; J trimming: 4 bases; junction bases outside the gene matches: 7. CDR3 in amino acids: CASSPVDRVSTEAFF. The CDR3 DNA follows: TGTGCCAGCTCACCGGTGGACAGGGTGAGCACTGAAGCTTTCTTT.

In this sample, this clone turned up once. The sample holds other DNA sequences that translate to the same CDR3. V is TRBV28 and J is TRBJ1-2, with TRBD1 as a possible D gene (5 bases). This CDR3 is 13 amino acids long. Looked up from germline, CDR1 is MDHEN and CDR2 is SYDVKM. The V gene lost 6 bases and the J gene lost 2 bases, with 10 bases spanning the gap. The CDR3: CASRQTANYGYTF. As DNA, the CDR3 is TGTGCCAGCAGGCAGACAGCGAACTATGGCTACACCTTC.

The genes are TRBV11-3 and TRBJ2-1, with D uncertain. CDR3 length: 13 amino acids. Deletions cut 4 bases from V and 9 bases from J, with 13 bases between. Germline CDR1 is SGHNT and CDR2 is YENEEA. The CDR3 sequence: CASSSRGPFEQFF. CDR3 nucleotides: TGTGCCAGCAGCTCTCGTGGGCCTTTTGAGCAGTTCTTC.

The chain employs TRBV5-8 and TRBJ2-5; weak D call: TRBD2 (6 bases). Deletions cut 4 bases from V and 1 base from J, with 11 bases between. The CDR3 is 14 amino acids. The germline CDR1 and CDR2 sequences are SGHTS and YDEGEE. The CDR3 nucleotides are TGTGCCAGCAGCCGCGGGACGCTCCAAGAGACCCAGTACTTC. This sequence encodes CASSRGTLQETQYF.

V and J are TRBV6-5 and TRBJ2-7; 8 bases agree with TRBD1. Per the germline V gene, CDR1 is MNHEY and CDR2 is SVGAGI. Germline trimming cut 4 bases from V and 0 bases from J; bases unmatched to any gene: 5. The CDR3 has 15 amino acids. CDR3 nucleotides: TGTGCCAGCAGTTGGGGACAGGCGAGCTCCTACGAGCAGTACTTC. Encoded protein: CASSWGQASSYEQYF.

The V and J genes are TRBV28 and TRBJ2-5; 10 bases match TRBD1. V shed 5 bases and J 7 bases; nucleotides not matched to a gene: 7. CDR1 and CDR2 (germline): MDHEN, SYDVKM. The CDR3 runs 14 residues. The CDR3 sequence is CASSLQGQGRTQYF. As DNA, the CDR3 is TGTGCCAGCAGTCTCCAGGGACAGGGGAGGACCCAGTACTTC.

The V gene is TRBV7-2, the J gene TRBJ1-1; the match to TRBD1 covers 7 bases. V lost 5 bases and J lost 10; bases outside the gene matches: 19. This CDR3 has 16 residues. The germline gives CDR1 SGHTA, CDR2 FQGNSA. The CDR3 loop is CASSRRVVQGELGAFF. The CDR3 coding sequence is TGTGCCAGCAGCCGTAGGGTGGTTCAGGGGGAGCTTGGAGCTTTCTTT. Looking up the rest from reference TRBV7-2 and TRBJ1-1 gives the full variable domain: GAGVSQSPSNKVTEKGKDVELRCDPISGHTALYWYRQSLGQGLEFLIYFQGNSAPDKSGLPSDRFSAERTGGSVSTLTIQRTQQEDSAVYLCASSRRVVQGELGAFFGQGTRLTVV.